Listed below are T cell receptor beta chains from one sample, sequenced in a study of CD8 T cells in Susac syndrome. TCRdb passed the immunoSEQ multiplex PCR reads through MiXCR, listing each CDR3 protein once. Here the sample spans 400,000 to 550,000 distinct CDR3 sequences, around 83% being singletons. The specimen sequenced was CD8+ T cells from PBMCs. The receptors come from a human donor with multiple sclerosis. Each CDR3 is given with its conserved first and last residue. A D gene is named only where the DNA matches it firmly. Size values are once, few and many counts, or a class for expanded clones, and some rows have none.

v_call,clone_size,j_call,d_call,cdr3_nt,cdr3_aa
TRBV6-5,once,TRBJ1-2,NA,TGTGCCAGCAGTGTCTCGATCCCTCAGGGAACCGCTAACTATGGCTACACCTTC,CASSVSIPQGTANYGYTF
TRBV3-1,NA,TRBJ2-7,NA,TGTGCCAGCAGCCAAGGTCTGTCTGGGATTTACTACGAGCAGTACTTC,CASSQGLSGIYYEQYF
TRBV27,NA,TRBJ2-1,TRBD2,TGTGCCAGCAGCCTCATGACTAGCGGGACGAACAATGAGCAGTTCTTC,CASSLMTSGTNNEQFF
TRBV6-6,NA,TRBJ2-1,TRBD1,TGTGCCAGCAGTTACTTACAGGGGAATGAGCAGTTCTTC,CASSYLQGNEQFF
TRBV12-3/TRBV12-4,NA,TRBJ2-5,TRBD1,TGTGCCAGCAGTCTACAGGGGGGTCAAGAGACCCAGTACTTC,CASSLQGGQETQYF
TRBV7-9,NA,TRBJ2-2,NA,TGTGCCAGCAGTTTCTTAGGAGAAGCGGTGAACACCGGGGAGCTGTTTTTT,CASSFLGEAVNTGELFF
TRBV28,NA,TRBJ1-5,TRBD1,TGTGCCAGCAGTTACCGACAGGGGGCGAGCAATCAGCCCCAGCATTTT,CASSYRQGASNQPQHF
TRBV2,NA,TRBJ2-7,TRBD2,TGTGCCAGTCGCTACAGACTAGCGGGAGGGCCCTCGGGGGAGCAGTACTTC,CASRYRLAGGPSGEQYF
TRBV7-6,NA,TRBJ2-5,NA,TGTGCCAGCAGCTTAGGCGGAGCGCGAGACCAGTACTTC,CASSLGGARDQYF
TRBV20-1,NA,TRBJ2-2,TRBD2,TGCAGTGCGAGGACTAGCGGCACCGGGGAGCTGTTTTTT,CSARTSGTGELFF
TRBV2,NA,TRBJ1-4,NA,TGTGCCAGCAGTGAAGTTTACCCTGGCCAGGGCGCAACAACTAATGAAAAACTGTTTTTT,CASSEVYPGQGATTNEKLFF
TRBV14,NA,TRBJ2-7,TRBD1,TGTGCCAGCAGCCAGGGACAGTTCGAGCAGTACTTC,CASSQGQFEQYF
TRBV15,NA,TRBJ1-2,NA,TGTGCCACCAGCAGGTGGGCCTTGGTTGGCTACACCTTC,CATSRWALVGYTF
TRBV27,NA,TRBJ2-3,TRBD2,TGTGCCAGCAGTCTTCGACTAGCGGGAGGGACAGATACGCAGTATTTT,CASSLRLAGGTDTQYF
TRBV7-9,once,TRBJ2-3,TRBD2,TGTGCCAGCAGCTCAGCGGGAGAACCAGATACGCAGTATTTT,CASSSAGEPDTQYF
TRBV20-1,NA,TRBJ2-3,NA,TGCAGTGCTAGAGGACTAGGGGGAACAGATACGCAGTATTTT,CSARGLGGTDTQYF
TRBV7-6,NA,TRBJ2-1,NA,TGTGCCAGCAGTGGACAGAACTACAATGAGCAGTTCTTC,CASSGQNYNEQFF
TRBV30,NA,TRBJ2-1,TRBD2,TGTGCCTGGAGCGACACTCCCACCTCTAGCGGGGGGCCCTACAATGAGCAGTTCTTC,CAWSDTPTSSGGPYNEQFF
TRBV29-1,NA,TRBJ1-1,TRBD1,TGCAGCGTCTACGGGACAGGGACCGGAGAAGCTTTCTTT,CSVYGTGTGEAFF
TRBV27,NA,TRBJ2-7,NA,TGTGCCAGCAGTCTCGGCAGGGGGGGATTCTACGAGCAGTACTTC,CASSLGRGGFYEQYF
TRBV6-4,NA,TRBJ1-1,TRBD1,TGTGCCAGCAGTGACTCGGATGGGACAGACATGAACACTGAAGCTTTCTTT,CASSDSDGTDMNTEAFF
TRBV15,NA,TRBJ1-1,NA,TGTGCCACCAGCGAGGGGAATTCGGGAACTGAAGCTTTCTTT,CATSEGNSGTEAFF
TRBV20-1,few,TRBJ2-7,NA,TGCAGTGTCCCGGCAGGGAAAAGCTCCTACGAGCAGTACTTC,CSVPAGKSSYEQYF
TRBV4-1,NA,TRBJ2-7,NA,TGCGCCAGCAGCCAAGAAGCGGCCACCTCCTACGAGCAGTACTTC,CASSQEAATSYEQYF
TRBV7-8,NA,TRBJ2-1,NA,TGTGCCAGCAGCCCGCCGCTCGTCGAGGAGCAGTTCTTC,CASSPPLVEEQFF
TRBV20-1,NA,TRBJ2-7,NA,TGCAGTGTCTTCGGTGGCGACTCCTACGAGCAGTACTTC,CSVFGGDSYEQYF
TRBV19,NA,TRBJ2-7,TRBD2,TGTGCCAGTAGTTCACGGACTAGCGGAACCTACGAGCAGTACTTC,CASSSRTSGTYEQYF
TRBV20-1,NA,TRBJ2-1,NA,TGCAGTGCCCGAAGGCAGGGCAGATATGAGCAGTTCTTC,CSARRQGRYEQFF
TRBV5-1,NA,TRBJ2-2,NA,TGCGCCAGCAGCCCTGGAGGGGAAAACACCGGGGAGCTGTTTTTT,CASSPGGENTGELFF
TRBV20-1,NA,TRBJ2-3,NA,TGCAGCCAAAGGGGGTGGGAGGGAACAGATACGCAGTATTTT,CSQRGWEGTDTQYF
TRBV20-1,NA,TRBJ1-4,NA,TGCAGTGCCGTCGTAGACAGCCCAACTAATGAAAAACTGTTTTTT,CSAVVDSPTNEKLFF
TRBV28,NA,TRBJ2-7,TRBD1,TGTGCCAGCACCCAAGGCCGGGACAGGGGCATCTACGAGCAGTACTTC,CASTQGRDRGIYEQYF
TRBV7-9,NA,TRBJ2-5,NA,TGTGCCAGCAGCTTAGTTGGGGTTCAAGAGACCCAGTACTTC,CASSLVGVQETQYF
TRBV6-5,NA,TRBJ2-1,TRBD2,TGTGCCAGCAGTTACTCAGGACTAGCGGGGAATGAGCAGTTCTTC,CASSYSGLAGNEQFF